This T cell receptor (beta chain) was identified during a study of blood T cell repertoires in COVID-19. Overall study: The United States, Italy and Spain provided the acute and convalescent COVID-19 samples. From T cells, B-cell-depleted T cells, or PBMCs came the material, which was cDNA or gDNA.

Germline V lookup: CDR1 SGHTS, CDR2 YDEGEE. The CDR3 covers 16 residues. Trimming left V 4 bases short and J 2 bases short, with 13 bases between. The authors' processing: Using reference gene primer amplification, nucleated cell counts were estimated. Profiled with immunoSEQ multiplex PCR; TCRdb holds only in-frame clones, not every one. From that table come the V and J calls and clone size; the DNA was used to work out D and trimming. Of around 280,000 clones in the sample, approximately 86% are singletons; the top ten hold over 1%. This clonotype was sampled from a man aged 70 or older with acute or convalescent COVID-19. V usage is TRBV5-8 and J usage is TRBJ2-6, with D possibly being TRBD1 (6 bases). The sequencing sample was made of peripheral blood. CDR3 nucleotide sequence: TGTGCCAGCAGCCGAGAAGGGACAACTGGGGCCAACGTCCTGACTTTC. This codes for CASSREGTTGANVLTF.